This TCR beta chain came from a study of cytomegalovirus exposure and HLA in healthy donors. Whole-study results and caveats: Sequencing artifact likely explains a cluster of highly shared sequence variants. Presence/absence analyses treated sequencing depth as roughly uniform across donors.

The primer mix had 60 Vbeta and 13 Jbeta primers. In the original analysis: Counted up in a later analysis, unique TCR beta chains came to around 80 million, with around 12 million shared. Sequencing used immunoSEQ multiplex PCR; TCRdb keeps in-frame clones, though not all of them. The V and J calls and clone size are taken from that table; D and trimming were inferred from the DNA. This table has 110,000 to 150,000 clones, 80% appearing once. Healthy bone marrow donors supplied every sample. A word on this clone: The antigen is unknown.

Sequencing was done on a sample of PBMCs. The sequence was collected from a man aged 40-55 years in good health and CMV-seropositive.

The CDR3 region is CASSPGQASYEQYF. The CDR3, as DNA: TGTGCCAGCTCACCGGGACAGGCCTCCTACGAGCAGTACTTC. The chain combines TRBV18 with TRBJ2-7, with 8 bases identical to TRBD1. The V and J ends lost 3 bases and 0 bases, in that order; junction bases with no gene match: 1. CDR3 length equals 14 residues. Looked up from germline, CDR1 is KGHSH and CDR2 is LQKENI.